The 2 T cell receptor beta chains below all came from one sample that was sequenced in a study of vaccination and CD4 T cells after COVID-19. What these receptors recognize is not known. As to treatment: approximately 9-day PBMC culture with coronavirus spike peptide pools or control peptides (ViraFEST assay). Cultured CD4+ T-cell DNA underwent Oncomine TCR Beta short-read sequencing. In TCRdb, the PCR reads were re-called with MiXCR into one record per CDR3 protein. This table has approximately 14,000 distinct CDR3 sequences, 45% to 55% appearing once. Sequencing used CD4+ T cells from blood, cultured in vitro. The receptors derive from a human donor who had recovered from COVID-19.

The chain combines TRBV5-1 with TRBJ2-7, with 7 bases identical to TRBD2. V gave up 4 bases and J gave up 2 bases; unmatched junction bases: 9. This CDR3 is built from 15 residues. The germline V gene has CDR1 SGHRS and CDR2 YFSETQ. The CDR3 coding sequence is TGCGCCAGCAGCCACGGACTAGTTAGGCCCTACGAGCAGTACTTC. Translation: CASSHGLVRPYEQYF.

The chain has TRBV19 and TRBJ1-2; D gene ambiguous. In germline, CDR1 is LNHDA, CDR2 SQIVND (reference sequence). Deletions cut 1 base from V and 4 bases from J, with 10 bases between. The CDR3 loop spans 14 amino acids. The CDR3 DNA reads TGTGCCAGTAGTATAGTTGGCCACACCTATGGCTACACCTTC. Translated: CASSIVGHTYGYTF.